The 18 T cell receptor beta chains reported below all come from one sample, sequenced in a study of liver allograft versus peripheral blood T cells (dated by TCRdb to the early 2020s). Turning to the overall study: The study compared T cell receptor repertoires found within transplanted livers against repertoires in the peripheral blood of liver transplant recipients.

Sequencing instrument: Illumina MiSeq. The public reads were quality trimmed at Q25 with fastp and then assembled into clones with MiXCR by TCRdb, keeping productive beta chains. Entries are consolidated by CDR3 protein sequence, retaining the most common genes and DNA. The sample data list roughly 14,000 distinct CDR3 sequences, and 20% of these were observed just once. Jointly, the top ten make up about 6% of the sample. Every receptor here comes from a human patient who had a liver transplant. Because of the transplant, the T cells may be the graft donor's rather than the patient's own.

The CDR3 nucleotides are TGCAGTGCTCCCGGACCGGGCAATCAGCCCCAGCATTTT. Protein: CSAPGPGNQPQHF. The J gene is TRBJ1-5, the V gene TRBV20-1; D is unclear. Deletions cut 5 bases from V and 2 bases from J, with 10 bases between. The CDR3 extends over 13 amino acids. The V gene's germline CDR1 is DFQATT and CDR2 SNEGSKA (reference sequence).

This clonotype was observed at least ten times. This chain uses TRBV7-2 with TRBJ1-2, with a tentative D call TRBD1 (6 bases). Deletions cut 8 bases from V and 6 bases from J, with 16 bases between. The CDR3 consists of 13 residues. Germline V gene sequence: CDR1 SGHTA, CDR2 FQGNSA. The CDR3 here is CASVRGYPDGYTF. The CDR3 bases are TGTGCCAGCGTCAGGGGATACCCTGATGGCTACACCTTC.

CDR3 DNA: TGTGCCAGCAGCACAACCGGGGGCGTCGAAAACACCATATATTTT. Amino acids: CASSTTGGVENTIYF. This rearrangement joins TRBV27 to TRBJ1-3; TRBD1 might be the D (6 bases). CDR1 and CDR2 (germline): MNHEY, SMNVEV (reference sequence). The CDR3 contains 15 residues. V gave up 6 bases and J gave up 6 bases, with 18 bases separating them.

CDR3 nucleotide sequence: TGTGCCAGCCAGGACACTGGGAATCAGCCCCAGCATTTT. Its translation is CASQDTGNQPQHF. The rearrangement links TRBV6-6 to TRBJ1-5; D may be TRBD1 (5 bases). The CDR3 extends over 13 amino acids. V was cut by 8 bases and J by 4 bases, with 12 bases left in between. The V gene's germline CDR1 is MNHNY and CDR2 SVGAGI (reference sequence).

This clonotype was recorded at least ten times. The rearrangement links TRBV15 to TRBJ1-2; no firm D call. From germline, CDR1 is LNHNV and CDR2 YYDKDF (reference sequence). The CDR3 is 15 amino acids. With 1 base removed from V and 4 bases from J, the gap between germline ends came to 13 bases. The CDR3, as DNA: TGTGCCACCAGCAGAGGTGAGGCAGGATCCTATGGCTACACCTTC. Its translation is CATSRGEAGSYGYTF. The whole variable domain, remainder taken from reference TRBV15 and TRBJ1-2, is DAMVIQNPRYQVTQFGKPVTLSCSQTLNHNVMYWYQQKSSQAPKLLFHYYDKDFNNEADTPDNFQSRRPNTSFCFLDIRSPGLGDTAMYLCATSRGEAGSYGYTFGSGTRLTVV.

This clonotype was counted once. The V and J genes are TRBV20-1 and TRBJ2-7; D perhaps matches TRBD1 (7 bases). This CDR3 has 13 residues. Germline V gene lookup returns CDR1 DFQATT and CDR2 SNEGSKA (reference sequence). Trimming pared 5 bases from V and 4 bases from J, leaving 15 bases between. The CDR3 protein is CSASPGGWYEQYF. In nucleotides, the CDR3 is TGCAGTGCTTCACCAGGGGGGTGGTACGAGCAGTACTTC.

In this sample, this clonotype turned up many times. The rearrangement links TRBV7-9 to TRBJ2-2, with 13 bases fitting TRBD2. Germline CDR1 is SEHNR and CDR2 is FQNEAQ (reference sequence). The CDR3 consists of 16 residues. J was trimmed by 5 bases and V by 5 bases; bases with no gene match: 5. This chain's CDR3 is CASSKVGLAGTGELFF. CDR3 nucleotide sequence: TGTGCCAGCAGCAAGGTGGGACTAGCGGGAACCGGGGAGCTGTTTTTT.

CDR3: CASSRQGIFRGYTF. In nucleotides, the CDR3 is TGTGCCAGCAGCCGACAGGGGATATTTCGTGGCTACACCTTC. The chain employs TRBV5-5 and TRBJ1-2; 8 nucleotides match TRBD1. The CDR3 runs to 14 residues. V shed 4 bases and J 7 bases; nucleotides not matched to a gene: 9. Germline lookup yields CDR1 SGHKS and CDR2 YYEKEE (reference sequence).

This clonotype is medium-sized in the sample. This chain connects TRBV19 to TRBJ1-5; D possibly corresponds to TRBD1 (5 bases). The length of the CDR3 is 15 residues. Germline V gives CDR1 LNHDA, CDR2 SQIVND (reference sequence). Trimming took off 4 bases at V and 0 bases at J, with 10 bases between the two ends. As DNA, the CDR3 is TGTGCCAGTAGTAGGGGGGGATATAGCAATCAGCCCCAGCATTTT. Translation: CASSRGGYSNQPQHF.

The table lists this clonotype with a few counts. V and J are TRBV7-2 and TRBJ2-3; 7 positions match TRBD2. Looked up from germline, CDR1 is SGHTA and CDR2 is FQGNSA. The CDR3 covers 13 residues. The V segment lost 3 bases and the J segment 10 bases; nucleotides outside the gene matches: 7. The CDR3 bases are TGTGCCAGCAGCTTTCCAGGACTAGGGGCGCAGTATTTT. This codes for CASSFPGLGAQYF.

The gene calls are TRBV9 and TRBJ2-1; D is ambiguous. In germline, CDR1 is SGDLS, CDR2 YYNGEE. The V and J ends lost 0 bases and 5 bases respectively, with 6 bases between them. This CDR3 spans 13 amino acids. CDR3 sequence (DNA): TGTGCCAGCAGCGTAGCTCCCCACAATGAGCAGTTCTTC. It is translated as CASSVAPHNEQFF.

This clonotype has more than one count but fewer than ten. V gene TRBV18 combines with J gene TRBJ2-1; the match to TRBD1 covers 7 bases. This CDR3 is built from 13 residues. Germline values: CDR1 KGHSH, CDR2 LQKENI. V shed 6 bases and J 9 bases; nucleotides not matched to a gene: 8. For the CDR3, the DNA is TGTGCCAGCTCCCCCGGGACAGAGCTTGAGCAGTTCTTC. Its translation is CASSPGTELEQFF.

This clonotype was recorded many times. CDR3 amino acids: CASSSFRQGKDYGYTF. DNA of the CDR3: TGTGCCAGCAGCTCATTCCGACAGGGGAAGGACTATGGCTACACCTTC. The J gene is TRBJ1-2, the V gene TRBV7-2, with TRBD1 matching 8 bases. V was pared by 4 bases and J by 3 bases, with 10 bases of the junction left unmatched. CDR3 size: 16 residues. Per the germline V gene, CDR1 is SGHTA and CDR2 is FQGNSA.

A word on this clonotype: A much larger clone is a single base away; this may be a read error. This rearrangement joins TRBV7-9 to TRBJ1-2; 8 bases are shared with TRBD1. There are 14 residues in the CDR3. CDR1 is SEHNR, CDR2 FQNEAQ, per germline (reference sequence). CDR3 sequence reads: CASSLEDRVYGYAF. The CDR3 DNA reads as TGTGCCAGCAGCTTAGAGGACAGGGTCTATGGCTACGCCTTC.

This clonotype was observed a few times. The chain couples TRBV25-1 to TRBJ1-6; D is perhaps TRBD1 (6 bases). Trimming cost V 6 bases and J 7 bases, with 13 bases left between them. From germline, CDR1 is MGHDK and CDR2 SYGVNS. The CDR3 is 14 amino acids. CDR3 nucleotides: TGTGCCAGCAGCGGGGGCCTTTCCAATTCACCCCTCCACTTT. It translates to CASSGGLSNSPLHF.

This clonotype rates as medium-sized (0.01 to 0.1%). This chain connects TRBV10-3 to TRBJ1-2; 7 bases map to TRBD1. The CDR3 totals 13 residues. The germline CDR1 and CDR2 sequences are ENHRY and SYGVKD. Trimming removed 8 bases from V and 4 bases from J; junction bases left unmatched: 7. The CDR3 spells CAIRDSTIYGYTF. The CDR3 coding sequence is TGTGCCATCCGGGACAGTACTATCTATGGCTACACCTTC.

This rearrangement joins TRBV12-3 or TRBV12-4 to TRBJ2-2; possibly TRBD1 for D (6 bases). The ends were cut back, 5 bases at V and 0 bases at J, with 13 bases in the middle. This CDR3 is built from 16 residues. CDR3 loop: CASSHPRTANTGELFF. Here the CDR3 DNA reads TGTGCCAGCAGTCATCCAAGGACAGCGAACACCGGGGAGCTGTTTTTT.

The rearrangement uses TRBV10-3 and TRBJ1-1; 8 positions match TRBD1. Germline trimming cut 3 bases from V and 4 bases from J; bases unmatched to any gene: 10. The germline V gene has CDR1 ENHRY and CDR2 SYGVKD. The CDR3 spans 16 residues. CDR3 residues: CAISDRRQGRGTEAFF. The CDR3, as DNA: TGTGCCATCAGTGATCGCAGACAGGGGAGGGGCACTGAAGCTTTCTTT.